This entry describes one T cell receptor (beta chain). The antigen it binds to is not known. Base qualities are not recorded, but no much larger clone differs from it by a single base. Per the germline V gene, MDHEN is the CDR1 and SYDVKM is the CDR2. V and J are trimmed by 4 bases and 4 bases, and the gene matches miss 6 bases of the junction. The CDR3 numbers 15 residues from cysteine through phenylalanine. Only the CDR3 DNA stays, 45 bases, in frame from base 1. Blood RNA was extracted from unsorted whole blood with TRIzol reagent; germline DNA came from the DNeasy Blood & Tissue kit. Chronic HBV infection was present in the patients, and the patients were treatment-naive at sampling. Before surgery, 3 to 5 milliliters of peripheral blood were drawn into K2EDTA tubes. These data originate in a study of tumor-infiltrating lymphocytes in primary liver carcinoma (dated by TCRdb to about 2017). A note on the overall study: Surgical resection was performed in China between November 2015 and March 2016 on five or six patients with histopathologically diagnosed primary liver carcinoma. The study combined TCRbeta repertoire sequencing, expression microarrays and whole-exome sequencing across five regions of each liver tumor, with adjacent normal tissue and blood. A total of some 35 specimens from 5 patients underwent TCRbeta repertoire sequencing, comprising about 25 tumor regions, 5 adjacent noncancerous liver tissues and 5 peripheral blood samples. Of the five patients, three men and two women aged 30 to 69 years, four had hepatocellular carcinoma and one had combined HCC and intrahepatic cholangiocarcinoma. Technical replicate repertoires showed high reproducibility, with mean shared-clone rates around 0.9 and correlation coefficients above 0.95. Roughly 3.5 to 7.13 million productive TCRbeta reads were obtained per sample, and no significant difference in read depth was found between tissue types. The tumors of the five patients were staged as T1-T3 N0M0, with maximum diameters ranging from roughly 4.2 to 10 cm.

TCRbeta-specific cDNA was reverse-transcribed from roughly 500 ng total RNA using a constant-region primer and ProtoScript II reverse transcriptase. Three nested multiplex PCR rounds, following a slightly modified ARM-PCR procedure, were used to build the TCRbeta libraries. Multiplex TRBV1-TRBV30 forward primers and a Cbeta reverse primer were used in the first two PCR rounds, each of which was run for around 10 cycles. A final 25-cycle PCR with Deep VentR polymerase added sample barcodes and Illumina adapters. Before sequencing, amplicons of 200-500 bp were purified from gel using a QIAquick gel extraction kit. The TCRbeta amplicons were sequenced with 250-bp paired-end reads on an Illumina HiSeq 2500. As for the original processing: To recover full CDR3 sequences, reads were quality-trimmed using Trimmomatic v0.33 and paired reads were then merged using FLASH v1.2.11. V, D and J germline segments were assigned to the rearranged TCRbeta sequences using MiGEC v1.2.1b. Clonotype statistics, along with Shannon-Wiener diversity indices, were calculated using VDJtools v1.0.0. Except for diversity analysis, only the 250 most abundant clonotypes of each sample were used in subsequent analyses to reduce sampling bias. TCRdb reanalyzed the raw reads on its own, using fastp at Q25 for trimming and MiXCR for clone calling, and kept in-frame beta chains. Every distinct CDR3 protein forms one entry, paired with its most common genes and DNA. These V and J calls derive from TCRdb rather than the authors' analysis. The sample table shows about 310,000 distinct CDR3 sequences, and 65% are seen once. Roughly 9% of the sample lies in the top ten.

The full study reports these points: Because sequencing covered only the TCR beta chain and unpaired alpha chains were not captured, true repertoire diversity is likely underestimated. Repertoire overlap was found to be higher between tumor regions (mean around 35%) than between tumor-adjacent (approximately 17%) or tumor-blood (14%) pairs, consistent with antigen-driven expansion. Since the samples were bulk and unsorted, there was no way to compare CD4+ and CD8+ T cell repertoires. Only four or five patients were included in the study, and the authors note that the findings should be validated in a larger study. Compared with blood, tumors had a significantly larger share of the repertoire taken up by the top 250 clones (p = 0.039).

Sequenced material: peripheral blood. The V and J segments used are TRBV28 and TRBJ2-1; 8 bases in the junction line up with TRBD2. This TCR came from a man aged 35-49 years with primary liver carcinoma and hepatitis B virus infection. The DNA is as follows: TGTGCCAGCAGTTCCAGCGGGAGTTGGTACAATGAGCAGTTCTTC. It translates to CASSSSGSWYNEQFF.